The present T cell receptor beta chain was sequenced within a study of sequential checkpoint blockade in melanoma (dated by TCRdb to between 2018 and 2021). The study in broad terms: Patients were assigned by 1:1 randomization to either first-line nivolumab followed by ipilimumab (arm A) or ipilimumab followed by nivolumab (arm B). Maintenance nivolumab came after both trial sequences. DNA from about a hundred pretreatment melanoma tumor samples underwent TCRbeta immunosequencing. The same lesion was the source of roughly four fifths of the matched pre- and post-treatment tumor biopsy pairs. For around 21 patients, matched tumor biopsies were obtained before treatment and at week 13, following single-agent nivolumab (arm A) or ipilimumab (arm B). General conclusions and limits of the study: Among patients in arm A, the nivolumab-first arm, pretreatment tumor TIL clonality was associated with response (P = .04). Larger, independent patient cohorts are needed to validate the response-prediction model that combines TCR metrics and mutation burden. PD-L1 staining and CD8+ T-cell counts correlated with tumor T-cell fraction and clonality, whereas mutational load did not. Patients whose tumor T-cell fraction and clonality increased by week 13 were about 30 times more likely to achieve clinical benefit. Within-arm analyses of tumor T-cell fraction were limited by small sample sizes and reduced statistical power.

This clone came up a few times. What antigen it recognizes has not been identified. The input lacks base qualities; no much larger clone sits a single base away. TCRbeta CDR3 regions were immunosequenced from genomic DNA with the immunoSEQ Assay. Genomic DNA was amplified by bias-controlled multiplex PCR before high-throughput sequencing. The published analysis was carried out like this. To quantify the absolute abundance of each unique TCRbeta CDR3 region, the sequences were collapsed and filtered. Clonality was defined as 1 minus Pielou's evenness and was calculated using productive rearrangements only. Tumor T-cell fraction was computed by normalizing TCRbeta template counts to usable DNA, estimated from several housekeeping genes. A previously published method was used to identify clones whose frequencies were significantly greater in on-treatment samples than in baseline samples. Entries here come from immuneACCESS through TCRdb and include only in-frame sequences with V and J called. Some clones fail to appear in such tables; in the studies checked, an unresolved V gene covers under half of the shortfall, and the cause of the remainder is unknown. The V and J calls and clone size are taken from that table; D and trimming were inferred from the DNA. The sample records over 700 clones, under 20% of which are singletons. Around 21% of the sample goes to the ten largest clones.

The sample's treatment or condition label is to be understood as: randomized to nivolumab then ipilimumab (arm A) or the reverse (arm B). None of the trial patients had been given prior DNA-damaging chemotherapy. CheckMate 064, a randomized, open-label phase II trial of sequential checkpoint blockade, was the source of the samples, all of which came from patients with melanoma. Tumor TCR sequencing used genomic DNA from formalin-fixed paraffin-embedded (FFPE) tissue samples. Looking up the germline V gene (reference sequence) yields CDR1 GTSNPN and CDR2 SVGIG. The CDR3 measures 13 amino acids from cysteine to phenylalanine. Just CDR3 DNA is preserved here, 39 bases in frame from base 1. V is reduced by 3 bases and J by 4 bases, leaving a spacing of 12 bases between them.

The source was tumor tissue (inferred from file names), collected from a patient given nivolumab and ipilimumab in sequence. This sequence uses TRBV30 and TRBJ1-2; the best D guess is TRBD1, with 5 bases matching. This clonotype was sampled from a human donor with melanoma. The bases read TGTGCCTGGAGCTACCCCAGGGCCTATGGCTACACCTTC. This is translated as CAWSYPRAYGYTF.